This entry concerns a single T cell receptor (beta chain). Its antigen is not identified. The CDR3 has 16 amino acids. Per the germline V gene, CDR1 is SGHKS and CDR2 is YYEKEE (reference sequence). Trimming took 1 base from V and 1 from J; bases not matched to a gene: 6. Overall study findings and caveats: Whole repertoires were not studied in the larger cohort, only one V-J beta rearrangement.

Full-length variable regions came from constant-region reverse primers plus semi-nested Nested Universal Primer A PCR. Using its own MiXCR run on the 5' RACE reads, TCRdb lists one record per CDR3 protein. This sample yields approximately 7,000 distinct CDR3 sequences, of which around 66% are seen a single time; just over 4.5% belongs to the top ten. Tregs were sorted as CD4+CD25+CD127-/low cells. The chain joins TRBV5-5 to TRBJ2-3; the match to TRBD2 covers 7 bases. The clonotype was recovered from a female donor with breast cancer. Source material: tumor-infiltrating Tregs sorted from the breast tumor. The CDR3 is CASSLMGGGGTDTQYF. DNA of the CDR3: TGTGCCAGCAGCTTGATGGGTGGGGGGGGCACAGATACGCAGTATTTT.